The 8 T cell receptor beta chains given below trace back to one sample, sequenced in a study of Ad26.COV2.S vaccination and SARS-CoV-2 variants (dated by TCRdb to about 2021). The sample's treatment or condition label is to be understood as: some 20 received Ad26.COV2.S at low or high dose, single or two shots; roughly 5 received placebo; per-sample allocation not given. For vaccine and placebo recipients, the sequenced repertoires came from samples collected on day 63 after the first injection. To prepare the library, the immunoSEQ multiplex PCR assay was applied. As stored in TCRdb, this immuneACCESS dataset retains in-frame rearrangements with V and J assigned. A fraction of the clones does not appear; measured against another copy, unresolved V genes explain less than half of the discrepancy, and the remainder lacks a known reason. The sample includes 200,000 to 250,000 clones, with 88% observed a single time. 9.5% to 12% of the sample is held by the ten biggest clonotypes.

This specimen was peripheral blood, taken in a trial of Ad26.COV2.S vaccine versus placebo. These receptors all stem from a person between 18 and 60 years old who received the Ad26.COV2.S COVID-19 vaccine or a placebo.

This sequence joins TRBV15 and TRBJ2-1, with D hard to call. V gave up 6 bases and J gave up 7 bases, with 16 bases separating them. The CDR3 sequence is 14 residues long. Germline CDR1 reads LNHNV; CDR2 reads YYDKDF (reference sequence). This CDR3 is CATRLNPSGNEQFF. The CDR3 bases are TGTGCCACCAGACTGAATCCTAGTGGAAATGAGCAGTTCTTC.

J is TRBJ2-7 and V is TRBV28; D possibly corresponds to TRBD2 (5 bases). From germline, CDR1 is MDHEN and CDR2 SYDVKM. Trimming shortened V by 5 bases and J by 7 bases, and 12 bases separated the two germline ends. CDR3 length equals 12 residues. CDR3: CASSPYREEQYF. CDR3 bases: TGTGCCAGCAGTCCCTACCGGGAAGAGCAGTACTTC.

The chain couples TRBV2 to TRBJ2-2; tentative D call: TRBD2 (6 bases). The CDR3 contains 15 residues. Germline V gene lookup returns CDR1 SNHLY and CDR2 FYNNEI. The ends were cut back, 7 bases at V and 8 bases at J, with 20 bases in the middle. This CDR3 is CASKPTGLFWGELFF. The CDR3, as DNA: TGTGCCAGCAAGCCCACGGGACTTTTTTGGGGGGAGCTGTTTTTT.

DNA for the CDR3: TGTGCCAGCAGTTACTTAATTTCTGGGGCCCCGCAAGAGAACACTGAAGCTTTCTTT. This codes for CASSYLISGAPQENTEAFF. The gene calls are TRBV6-2 or TRBV6-3 and TRBJ1-1; D may be TRBD1 (5 bases). The germline V gene encodes CDR1 MNHEY and CDR2 SVGEGT. The CDR3 contains 19 residues. V dropped 1 base and J dropped 1 base, with 22 bases sitting between them.

The CDR3 DNA follows: TGTGCCAGCAGTGCACGCCGGGACAGGGGATCCTATGGCTACACCTTC. It specifies CASSARRDRGSYGYTF. The chain is built from TRBV6-1 and TRBJ1-2, with 10 bases lining up with TRBD1. Germline V gene data show CDR1 as MNHNS and CDR2 as SASEGT. The CDR3 loop spans 16 amino acids. The trim removed 4 bases at V and 4 bases at J, leaving 9 bases unmatched.

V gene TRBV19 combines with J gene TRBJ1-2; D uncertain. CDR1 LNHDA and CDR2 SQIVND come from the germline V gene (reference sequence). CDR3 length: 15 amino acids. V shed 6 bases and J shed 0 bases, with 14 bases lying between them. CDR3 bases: TGTGCCAGTAGCCTGCTGGAGAGGGCTAACTATGGCTACACCTTC. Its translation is CASSLLERANYGYTF.

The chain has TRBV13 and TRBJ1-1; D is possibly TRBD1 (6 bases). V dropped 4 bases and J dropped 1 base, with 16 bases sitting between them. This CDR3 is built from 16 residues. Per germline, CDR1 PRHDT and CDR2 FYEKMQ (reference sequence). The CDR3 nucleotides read TGTGCCAGCAGCTCTTATACAGGGCGGGGGAACACTGAAGCTTTCTTT. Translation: CASSSYTGRGNTEAFF.

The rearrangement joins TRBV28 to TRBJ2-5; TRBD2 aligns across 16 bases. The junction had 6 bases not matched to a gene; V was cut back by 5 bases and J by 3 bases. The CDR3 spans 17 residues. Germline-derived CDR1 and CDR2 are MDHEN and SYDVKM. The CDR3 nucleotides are TGTGCCAGCAGTCCGGGACTAGCGGGAGGGCCGGAAGAGACCCAGTACTTC. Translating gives CASSPGLAGGPEETQYF.